The sequence of this T cell receptor beta chain was determined in a study of T-cell memory formation after mild COVID-19. Study overall: Clusters were largely donor specific. Study findings and constraints: Clones contracting day 15 to 85 were balanced CD4/CD8; later expanders leaned CD4+. There were some responding clones in pre-infection memory, which suggested that cross-reactive memory had joined. CD4+ contracting clones were found mainly in CM and EM, and CD8+ ones in EMRA.

TCRdb analysed the 5' RACE reads with MiXCR anew, one entry per CDR3 protein. The data show approximately 300,000 distinct CDR3 sequences, with around 15% seen just once and over 20% held by the top ten. This clonotype was counted a few times. Its antigen is still unknown. The ends were cut back, 8 bases at V and 5 bases at J, with 9 bases in the middle. Germline CDR1 reads MNHNY; CDR2 reads SVGAGI (reference sequence). This CDR3 contains 11 residues. The clonotype originates from a young man who had mild COVID-19 (a few samples of this study predate the infection). Cell type and time point are not known. The sample comprised PBMCs or a T cell subset sorted from them (not recorded which). V is TRBV6-6 and J is TRBJ1-2; no clear D. The CDR3, as DNA: TGTGCCAGCCCGGGCCGTTATGGCTACACCTTC. Translated, it gives CASPGRYGYTF.